One sample yielded the 20 T cell receptor beta chains listed below, sequenced in a study of T-cell reconstitution after alpha-beta-depleted transplantation in children. TCRbeta library construction was performed incorporating unique molecular identifiers. TCRdb used MiXCR to reprocess the PCR reads, holding one entry per CDR3 protein. The table has 200,000 to 250,000 distinct CDR3 sequences, about 11% seen once. This sample comprised PBMCs from the stem cell graft donor, obtained from the stem cell graft. These receptors all stem from a human donor who donated a stem cell graft to a child with acute lymphoblastic leukemia.

V gene TRBV12-3 or TRBV12-4 combines with J gene TRBJ2-3; D gene unclear. This CDR3 contains 14 residues. Between the trimmed V and J ends, which lost 1 base and 4 bases, there was a span of 9 bases. The CDR3 loop is CASSLVGQADTQYF. The CDR3 bases are TGTGCCAGCAGTTTAGTGGGCCAGGCAGATACGCAGTATTTT.

This chain uses TRBV6-5 with TRBJ2-2; D remains unclear. The CDR3 is made up of 17 amino acids. The germline V gene has CDR1 MNHEY and CDR2 SVGAGI. V lost 4 bases and J 7 bases, leaving 22 bases between the germline ends. The CDR3 DNA follows: TGTGCCAGCAGTTGGCTTAACGGCGCTTTTAACGGCGGGGAGCTGTTTTTT. Its translation: CASSWLNGAFNGGELFF.

This clonotype was seen at least ten times. The J gene is TRBJ2-7, the V gene TRBV5-6, with 7 bases fitting TRBD2. Germline lookup yields CDR1 SGHDT and CDR2 YYEEEE. This CDR3 has 12 residues. V shed 6 bases and J 7 bases; nucleotides not matched to a gene: 7. DNA of the CDR3: TGTGCCAGCACCGCGGGGGTAAGGGAGCAGTACTTC. This encodes CASTAGVREQYF.

This clonotype was picked up many times. The gene calls are TRBV6-5 and TRBJ2-6; 7 nucleotides align to TRBD1. The germline V gene has CDR1 MNHEY and CDR2 SVGAGI. The CDR3 length is 14 residues. J was trimmed by 9 bases and V by 5 bases; bases with no gene match: 7. The CDR3 spells CASSPRQGDNVLTF. CDR3 in DNA: TGTGCCAGCAGTCCAAGACAGGGCGACAACGTCCTGACTTTC.

The table lists this clonotype with many counts. The chain is built from TRBV7-2 and TRBJ1-2; possible D gene TRBD1, 5 bases. This CDR3 has 14 residues. From germline, CDR1 is SGHTA and CDR2 FQGNSA. Trimming cost V 2 bases and J 7 bases, with 14 bases left between them. The CDR3 bases are TGTGCCAGCAGCTTACTGAGGGGAAGTGGTGGCTACACCTTC. As protein: CASSLLRGSGGYTF.

The chain couples TRBV11-1 to TRBJ2-5, with 12 nucleotides matching TRBD2. CDR3 length equals 15 residues. V lost 6 bases to trimming and J lost 2 bases; unmatched junction nucleotides: 4. The germline V gene encodes CDR1 SGHAT and CDR2 FQDESV (reference sequence). This chain's CDR3 is CASSRLAGVQETQYF. CDR3 bases: TGTGCCAGCAGTAGACTAGCGGGGGTACAAGAGACCCAGTACTTC.

This clonotype was recorded many times. The chain couples TRBV10-3 to TRBJ1-1; D unresolved. CDR3 length equals 15 residues. Germline V gene data show CDR1 as ENHRY and CDR2 as SYGVKD. Trimming stripped 6 bases from V and 3 bases from J, with 17 bases between. CDR3 sequence: CAIRVKEGRDTEAFF. The CDR3 DNA reads TGTGCCATCAGAGTCAAGGAAGGGCGTGACACTGAAGCTTTCTTT.

Many counts were recorded for this clonotype. The chain links TRBV12-3 or TRBV12-4 to TRBJ1-5; 8 bases agree with TRBD1. This CDR3 is 15 amino acids long. V trimming: 2 bases; J trimming: 7 bases; junction bases outside the gene matches: 7. The CDR3 DNA sequence: TGTGCCAGCAGTTTAATTGGACAGGGACTCCAGCCCCAGCATTTT. Encoded protein: CASSLIGQGLQPQHF.

This clonotype was seen a few times. This chain uses TRBV30 with TRBJ2-2; perhaps TRBD2 as D (5 bases). CDR3 length: 12 amino acids. V lost 0 bases to trimming and J lost 6 bases, with 5 bases between them. Germline CDR1 is GTSNPN and CDR2 is SVGIG (reference sequence). CDR3 nucleotide sequence: TGTGCCTGGAGTGTACTAGCCGGGGAGCTGTTTTTT. Residues: CAWSVLAGELFF. The whole variable domain, filled in from reference TRBV30 and TRBJ2-2, reads SQTIHQWPATLVQPVGSPLSLECTVEGTSNPNLYWYRQAAGRGLQLLFYSVGIGQISSEVPQNLSASRPQDRQFILSSKKLLLSDSGFYLCAWSVLAGELFFGEGSRLTVL.

In this sample, this clonotype turned up many times. This chain joins TRBV27 and TRBJ1-2; possibly TRBD1 for D (6 bases). V was shortened by 2 bases and J by 8 bases, with 18 bases between the two germline ends. Germline values: CDR1 MNHEY, CDR2 SMNVEV (reference sequence). The CDR3 loop spans 15 amino acids. As DNA, the CDR3 is TGTGCCAGCAGTTTAATCCCCGGCCAGGGGAGAGGCTACACCTTC. Its protein product is CASSLIPGQGRGYTF.

This clonotype occurred many times. The chain recombines TRBV6-2 or TRBV6-3 with TRBJ2-5; D is tentatively TRBD1 or TRBD2 (5 bases each). The germline CDR1 and CDR2 sequences are MNHEY and SVGEGT. V gave up 4 bases and J gave up 2 bases, with 11 bases separating them. The CDR3 loop spans 14 amino acids. The chain's CDR3 is CASSSAGAQETQYF. DNA for the CDR3: TGTGCCAGCAGTTCCGCCGGGGCTCAAGAGACCCAGTACTTC.

This clonotype was seen repeatedly, ten times or more. This chain links TRBV6-2 or TRBV6-3 with TRBJ1-5; D gene uncertain. The CDR3 extends over 13 amino acids. Germline V gene sequence: CDR1 MNHEY, CDR2 SVGEGT. V was clipped by 3 bases and J by 7 bases, with 10 bases between them. For the CDR3, the DNA is TGTGCCAGCAGTTATGGAATCGGCCAGCCCCAGCATTTT. Its translation is CASSYGIGQPQHF.

This clonotype appeared a few times. This chain uses TRBV4-3 with TRBJ2-7; a weak D match, TRBD2 (5 bases). The CDR3 contains 13 residues. V was pared by 1 base and J by 12 bases, with 16 bases between. Germline V CDR1 and CDR2: LGHNA, YSLEER. The CDR3 region is CASSQGSTGIRYF. The CDR3 DNA sequence: TGCGCCAGCAGCCAAGGGAGTACCGGGATCCGGTACTTC.

The table lists this clonotype with many counts. This rearrangement joins TRBV6-2 or TRBV6-3 to TRBJ2-1; no clear D gene. V was shortened by 0 bases and J by 6 bases, with 6 bases between the two germline ends. The germline gives CDR1 MNHEY, CDR2 SVGEGT. The CDR3 is made up of 13 amino acids. The CDR3 coding sequence is TGTGCCAGCAGTTACTCGATATTCAATGAGCAGTTCTTC. Translation: CASSYSIFNEQFF.

In its sample, this clonotype was seen many times. Written as DNA, the CDR3 is TGTGCCAGCAGACCGCGACTAGCGGGGGCCCAAGAGACCCAGTACTTC. Protein sequence: CASRPRLAGAQETQYF. The chain is built from TRBV6-1 and TRBJ2-5, with 12 bases matching TRBD2. With 6 bases clipped from V and 1 base from J, the junction kept 6 bases outside the gene matches. CDR3 length equals 16 residues. From germline, CDR1 is MNHNS and CDR2 SASEGT.

This clonotype was seen repeatedly, ten times or more. V gene TRBV28 combines with J gene TRBJ2-1; D is uncertain. Trimming cost V 2 bases and J 1 base, with 9 bases left between them. CDR1 MDHEN and CDR2 SYDVKM come from the germline V gene. The CDR3 length is 15 residues. This chain's CDR3 is CASSLRSTSYNEQFF. The CDR3 nucleotides read TGTGCCAGCAGTTTACGGAGTACGTCCTACAATGAGCAGTTCTTC.

At least ten counts were recorded for this clonotype. The rearrangement joins TRBV12-3 or TRBV12-4 to TRBJ1-5; maybe TRBD1 (6 bases). This CDR3 has 14 residues. V was trimmed by 6 bases and J by 3 bases, leaving 12 bases between them. The CDR3 coding sequence is TGTGCCAGCAGCCCGACAGGACTCAATCAGCCCCAGCATTTT. Its translation is CASSPTGLNQPQHF.

This clonotype showed up many times. The genes are TRBV9 and TRBJ2-3; D remains ambiguous. CDR3 length equals 15 residues. Trimming took 4 bases from V and 3 from J, leaving 15 bases between them. In germline, CDR1 is SGDLS, CDR2 YYNGEE. The CDR3 spells CASSTEVSETDTQYF. The CDR3 nucleotides read TGTGCCAGCAGCACCGAGGTCTCAGAAACAGATACGCAGTATTTT. The whole variable domain, remainder taken from reference TRBV9 and TRBJ2-3, is DSGVTQTPKHLITATGQRVTLRCSPRSGDLSVYWYQQSLDQGLQFLIQYYNGEERAKGNILERFSAQQFPDLHSELNLSSLELGDSALYFCASSTEVSETDTQYFGPGTRLTVL.

This clonotype showed up many times. This sequence joins TRBV5-5 and TRBJ1-4; unclear D gene. Germline CDR1 SGHKS, CDR2 YYEKEE (reference sequence). The CDR3 is 15 residues long. V was clipped by 4 bases and J by 7 bases, with 17 bases between them. For the CDR3, the DNA is TGTGCCAGCAGCGTGGACGGCCGAGCGGGTGAAAAACTGTTTTTT. Amino acid sequence: CASSVDGRAGEKLFF.

This clonotype was recorded many times. The chain links TRBV4-3 to TRBJ2-7, with D tentatively TRBD2 (5 bases). Per germline, CDR1 LGHNA and CDR2 YSLEER. CDR3 length: 14 amino acids. The V end lost 0 bases, the J end lost 7 bases, and 13 bases lay between the germline ends. The CDR3 region has the DNA TGCGCCAGCAGCCAAGATAGGGTAGGAGGTGAGCAGTACTTC. Encoded protein: CASSQDRVGGEQYF.